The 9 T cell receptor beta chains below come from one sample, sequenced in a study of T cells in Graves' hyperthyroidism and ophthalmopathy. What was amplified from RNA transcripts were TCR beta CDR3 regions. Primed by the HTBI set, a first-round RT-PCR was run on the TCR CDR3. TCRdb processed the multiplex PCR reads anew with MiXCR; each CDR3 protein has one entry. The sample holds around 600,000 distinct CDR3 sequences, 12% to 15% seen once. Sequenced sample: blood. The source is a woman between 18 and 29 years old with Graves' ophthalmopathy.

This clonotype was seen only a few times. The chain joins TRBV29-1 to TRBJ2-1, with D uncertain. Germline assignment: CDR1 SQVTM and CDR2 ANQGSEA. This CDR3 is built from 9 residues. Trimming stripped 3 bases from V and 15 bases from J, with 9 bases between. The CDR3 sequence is CSVDGLGFF. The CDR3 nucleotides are TGCAGCGTTGACGGGCTTGGGTTCTTC.

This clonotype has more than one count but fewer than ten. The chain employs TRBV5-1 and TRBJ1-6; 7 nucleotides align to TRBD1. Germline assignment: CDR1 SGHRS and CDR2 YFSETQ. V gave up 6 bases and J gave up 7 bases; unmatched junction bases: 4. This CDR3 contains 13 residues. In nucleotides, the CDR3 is TGCGCCAGCAACACAGGGGAGAATTCACCCCTCCACTTT. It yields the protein CASNTGENSPLHF.

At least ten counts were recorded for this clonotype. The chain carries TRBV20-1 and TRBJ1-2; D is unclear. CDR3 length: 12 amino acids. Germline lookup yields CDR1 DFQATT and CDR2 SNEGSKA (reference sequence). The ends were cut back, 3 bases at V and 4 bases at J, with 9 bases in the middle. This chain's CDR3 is CSASFRRYGYTF. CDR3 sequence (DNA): TGCAGTGCTAGTTTCAGGCGCTATGGCTACACCTTC.

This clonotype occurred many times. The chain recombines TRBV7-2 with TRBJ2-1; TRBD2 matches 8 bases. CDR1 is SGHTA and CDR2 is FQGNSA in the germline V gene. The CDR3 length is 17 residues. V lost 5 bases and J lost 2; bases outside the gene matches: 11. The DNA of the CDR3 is TGTGCCAGCAGCCCTAGAGGGGGACTAGACGCCTACAATGAGCAGTTCTTC. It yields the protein CASSPRGGLDAYNEQFF. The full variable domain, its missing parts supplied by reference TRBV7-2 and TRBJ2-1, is GAGVSQSPSNKVTEKGKDVELRCDPISGHTALYWYRQSLGQGLEFLIYFQGNSAPDKSGLPSDRFSAERTGGSVSTLTIQRTQQEDSAVYLCASSPRGGLDAYNEQFFGPGTRLTVL.

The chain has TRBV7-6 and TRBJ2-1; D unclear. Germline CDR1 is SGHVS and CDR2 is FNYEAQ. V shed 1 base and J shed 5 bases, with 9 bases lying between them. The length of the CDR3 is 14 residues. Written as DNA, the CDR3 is TGTGCCAGCAGCTTAGGAAAGTGGAACAATGAGCAGTTCTTC. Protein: CASSLGKWNNEQFF.

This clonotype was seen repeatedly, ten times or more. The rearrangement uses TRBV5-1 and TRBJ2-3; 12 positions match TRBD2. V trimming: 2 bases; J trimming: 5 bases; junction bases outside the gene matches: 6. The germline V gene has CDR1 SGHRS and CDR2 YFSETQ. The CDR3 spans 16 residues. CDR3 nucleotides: TGCGCCAGCAGCTTATTTCTAGCGGGAGGGCAAGATACGCAGTATTTT. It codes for CASSLFLAGGQDTQYF.

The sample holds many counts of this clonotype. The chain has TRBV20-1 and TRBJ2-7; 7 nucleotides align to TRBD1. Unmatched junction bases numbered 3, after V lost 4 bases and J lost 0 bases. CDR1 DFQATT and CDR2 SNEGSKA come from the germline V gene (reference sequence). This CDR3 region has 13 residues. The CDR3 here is CSAKTGSSYEQYF. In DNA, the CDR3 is TGCAGTGCTAAGACAGGGAGCTCCTACGAGCAGTACTTC.

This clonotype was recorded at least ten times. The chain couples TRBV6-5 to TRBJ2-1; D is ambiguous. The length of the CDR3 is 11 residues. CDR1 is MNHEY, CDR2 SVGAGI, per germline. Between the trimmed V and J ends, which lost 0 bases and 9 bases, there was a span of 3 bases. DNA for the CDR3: TGTGCCAGCAGTTACTCGGGTGAGCAGTTCTTC. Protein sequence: CASSYSGEQFF.

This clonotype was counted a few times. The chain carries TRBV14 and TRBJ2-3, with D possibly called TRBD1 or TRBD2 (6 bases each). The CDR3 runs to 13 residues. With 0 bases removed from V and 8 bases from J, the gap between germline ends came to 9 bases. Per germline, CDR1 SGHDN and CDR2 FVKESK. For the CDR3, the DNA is TGTGCCAGCAGCCAAGATTGGGGGGCTACGCAGTATTTT. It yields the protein CASSQDWGATQYF.